Reported below is one T cell receptor beta chain. Its antigen specificity is not known. Nothing much larger sits one base from this clone, and base qualities are not available. To demonstrate the VDJtools post-analysis software, the study profiled TCR beta repertoires from the peripheral blood of about 13 young patients with multiple sclerosis. Multiple sclerosis patients were children and adolescents aged 6 to 15 years. Libraries came from PCR. Sequencing was performed on an Illumina HiSeq 2500. To reduce PCR and sequencing biases, unique molecular identifiers were built into the TCR beta cDNA libraries. Approximately 500,000 cDNA molecules were obtained per 1 to 10 million input T cells, so each molecule approximated one T cell. The patient libraries were prepared and sequenced using the same protocol as the earlier healthy control dataset. Within a given batch, samples were prepared together, multiplexed and sequenced on the same HiSeq lane. The paper's data handling went like this. MIGEC handled the raw barcoded reads, throwing out single-read molecular identifier groups before consensus assembly and CDR3 extraction. VDJtools was used for post-analysis of the clonotype tables, and diversity was normalized by down-sampling every dataset to the size of the smallest sample. To correct batch-related cross-sample contamination, repertoire overlap clustering matched CDR3 amino acid sequences but not nucleotide sequences. Starting from the raw public reads, TCRdb applied fastp trimming at Q25, assembled clones with MiXCR and retained in-frame beta chains. Every CDR3 protein is listed once, alongside the most common genes and DNA of its rows. The V and J calls and clone size are TCRdb's, not the authors'. The sample profile shows more than 500,000 distinct CDR3 sequences; around 31% of them were found once. About 6% of the sample comes from the top ten.

This sample was included in a study of post-analysis software for immune sequencing data (dated by TCRdb to the mid-2010s). Looking at the study overall: Recorded disease courses included relapsing-remitting, secondary progressive and progressive-relapsing multiple sclerosis, with some patients lacking subtype annotation. Patient repertoires were compared against around 10 previously published healthy control repertoires from donors aged about 6 to 26 years. A subset of samples was prepared in parallel using single-end sample barcoding, then pooled and co-amplified after Illumina adapter ligation. Study-level results and caveats: Direct clustering with F measure revealed strong co-clustering of samples prepared in the same batch, which led to a batch-effect correction. The control group was slightly older than the multiple sclerosis patient group. Multiple sclerosis patients had significantly lower normalized Chao1 diversity than controls, a result that suggests substantial peripheral T-cell clonal expansion. Roughly 5 TRBV segments, including TRBV5-6, TRBV5-1 and TRBV20-1, were significantly more frequent in patients than controls.

From the cysteine up to the phenylalanine, the CDR3 has a length of 13 residues. The only DNA kept is the CDR3, 39 bases in frame from the first base. The germline V gene (reference sequence) specifies DFQATT as CDR1 and SNEGSKA as CDR2. Cut back by 6 bases and 2 bases, the V and J ends lie 12 bases apart. The chain employs TRBV20-1 and TRBJ2-3; the best D guess is TRBD1, with 6 bases matching. The sample taken for sequencing was blood. This clonotype originated in a girl aged 2-17 years with multiple sclerosis. The CDR3 sequence is CSAPTGSTDTQYF. The nucleotide sequence reads TGCAGTGCCCCGACAGGCTCCACAGATACGCAGTATTTT.